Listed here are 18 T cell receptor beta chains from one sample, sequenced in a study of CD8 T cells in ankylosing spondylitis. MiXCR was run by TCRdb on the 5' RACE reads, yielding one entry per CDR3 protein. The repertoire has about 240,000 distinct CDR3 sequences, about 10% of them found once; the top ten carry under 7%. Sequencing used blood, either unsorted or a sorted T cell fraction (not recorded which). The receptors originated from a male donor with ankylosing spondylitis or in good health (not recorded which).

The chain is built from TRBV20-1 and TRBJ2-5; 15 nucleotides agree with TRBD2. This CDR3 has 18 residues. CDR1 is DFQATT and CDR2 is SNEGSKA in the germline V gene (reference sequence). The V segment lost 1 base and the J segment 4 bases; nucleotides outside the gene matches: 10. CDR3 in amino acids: CSARVRTSGGGWRETQYF. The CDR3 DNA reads TGCAGTGCTAGAGTTCGGACTAGCGGGGGGGGATGGCGAGAGACCCAGTACTTC.

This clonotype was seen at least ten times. The CDR3 sequence: CASSQRSRRQPQHF. CDR3 DNA: TGTGCCAGCAGCCAAAGGTCGAGGCGGCAGCCCCAGCATTTT. V gene TRBV5-6 combines with J gene TRBJ1-5; D gene unclear. This CDR3 is 14 amino acids long. V was shortened by 4 bases and J by 7 bases, with 15 bases between the two germline ends. Per germline, CDR1 SGHDT and CDR2 YYEEEE.

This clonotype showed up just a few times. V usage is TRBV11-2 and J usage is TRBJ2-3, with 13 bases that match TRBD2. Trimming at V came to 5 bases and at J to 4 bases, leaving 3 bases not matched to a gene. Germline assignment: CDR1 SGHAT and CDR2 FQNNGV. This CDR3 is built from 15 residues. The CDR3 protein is CASSRLAGGSDTQYF. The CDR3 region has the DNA TGTGCCAGCAGCCGACTAGCGGGGGGTTCAGATACGCAGTATTTT. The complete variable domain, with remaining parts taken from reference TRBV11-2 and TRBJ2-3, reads EAGVAQSPRYKIIEKRQSVAFWCNPISGHATLYWYQQILGQGPKLLIQFQNNGVVDDSQLPKDRFSAERLKGVDSTLKIQPAKLEDSAVYLCASSRLAGGSDTQYFGPGTRLTVL.

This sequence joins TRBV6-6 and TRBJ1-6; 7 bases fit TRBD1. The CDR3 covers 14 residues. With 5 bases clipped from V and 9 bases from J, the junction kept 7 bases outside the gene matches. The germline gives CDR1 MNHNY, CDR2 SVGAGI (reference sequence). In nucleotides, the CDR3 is TGTGCCAGCAGTCTAGACAGGGTCGCTTCACCCCTCCACTTT. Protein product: CASSLDRVASPLHF.

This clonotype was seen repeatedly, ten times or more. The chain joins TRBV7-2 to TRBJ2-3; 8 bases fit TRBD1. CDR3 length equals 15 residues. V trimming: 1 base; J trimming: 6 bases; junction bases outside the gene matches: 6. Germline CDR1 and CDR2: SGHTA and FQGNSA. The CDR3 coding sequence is TGTGCCAGCAGCTTAGGCTGGGGACAGGTCGATACGCAGTATTTT. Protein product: CASSLGWGQVDTQYF.

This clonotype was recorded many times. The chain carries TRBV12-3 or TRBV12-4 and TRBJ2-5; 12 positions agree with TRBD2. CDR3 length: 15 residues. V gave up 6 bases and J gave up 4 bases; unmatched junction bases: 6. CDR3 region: CASRMTSGSAETQYF. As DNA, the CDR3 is TGTGCCAGCAGGATGACTAGCGGGAGCGCAGAGACCCAGTACTTC.

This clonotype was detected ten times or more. CDR3 amino acids: CASSYSGTGVKKLFF. The CDR3 bases are TGTGCCAGCAGTTACTCCGGGACAGGGGTGAAAAAACTGTTTTTT. V usage is TRBV6-5 and J usage is TRBJ1-4; 10 bases are a match to TRBD1. Germline V gene lookup returns CDR1 MNHEY and CDR2 SVGAGI. The J segment lost 9 bases and the V segment lost 0 bases, leaving 4 bases of the junction unmatched. The CDR3 length is 15 residues.

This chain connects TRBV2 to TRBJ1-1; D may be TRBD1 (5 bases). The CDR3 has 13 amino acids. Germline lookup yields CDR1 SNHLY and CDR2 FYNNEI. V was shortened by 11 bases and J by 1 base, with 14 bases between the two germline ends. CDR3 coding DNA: TGTGCCGGCCGACAGAGAGAGAACACTGAAGCTTTCTTT. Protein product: CAGRQRENTEAFF.

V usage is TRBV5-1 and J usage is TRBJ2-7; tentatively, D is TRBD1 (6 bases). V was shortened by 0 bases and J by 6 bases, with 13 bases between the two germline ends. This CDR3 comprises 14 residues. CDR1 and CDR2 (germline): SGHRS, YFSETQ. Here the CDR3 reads CASSLAGGSGEQYF. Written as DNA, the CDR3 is TGCGCCAGCAGCTTGGCTGGGGGCAGCGGCGAGCAGTACTTC.

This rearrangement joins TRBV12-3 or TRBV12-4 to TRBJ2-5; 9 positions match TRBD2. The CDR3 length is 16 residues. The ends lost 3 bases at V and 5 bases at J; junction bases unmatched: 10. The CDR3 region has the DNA TGTGCCAGCAGTTTCTATGGCGGGGGGGCCCGCGAGACCCAGTACTTC. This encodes CASSFYGGGARETQYF.

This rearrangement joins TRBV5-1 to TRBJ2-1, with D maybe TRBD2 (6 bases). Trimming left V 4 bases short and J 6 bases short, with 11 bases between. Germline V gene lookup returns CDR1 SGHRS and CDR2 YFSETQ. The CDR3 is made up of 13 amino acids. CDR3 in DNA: TGCGCCAGCAGCCCGGGACTCCCCAATGAGCAGTTCTTC. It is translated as CASSPGLPNEQFF.

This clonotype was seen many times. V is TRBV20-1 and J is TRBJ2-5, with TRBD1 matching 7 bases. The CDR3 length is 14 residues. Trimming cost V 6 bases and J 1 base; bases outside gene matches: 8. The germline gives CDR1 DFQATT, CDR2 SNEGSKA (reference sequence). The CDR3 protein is CSASDRDSQETQYF. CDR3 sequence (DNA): TGCAGTGCCAGCGACCGGGACAGCCAAGAGACCCAGTACTTC.

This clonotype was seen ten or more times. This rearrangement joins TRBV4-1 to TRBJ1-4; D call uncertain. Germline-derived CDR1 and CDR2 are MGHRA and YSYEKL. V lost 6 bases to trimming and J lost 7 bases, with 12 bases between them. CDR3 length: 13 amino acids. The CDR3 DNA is TGCGCCAGCAGTTTGGTGGCGGGTGAAAAACTGTTTTTT. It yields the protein CASSLVAGEKLFF.

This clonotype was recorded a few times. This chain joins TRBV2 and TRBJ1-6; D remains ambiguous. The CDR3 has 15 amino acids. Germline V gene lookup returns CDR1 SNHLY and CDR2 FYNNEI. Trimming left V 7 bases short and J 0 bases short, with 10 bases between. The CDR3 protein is CASTEEISYNSPLHF. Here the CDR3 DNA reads TGTGCCAGCACGGAGGAGATCTCCTATAATTCACCCCTCCACTTT.

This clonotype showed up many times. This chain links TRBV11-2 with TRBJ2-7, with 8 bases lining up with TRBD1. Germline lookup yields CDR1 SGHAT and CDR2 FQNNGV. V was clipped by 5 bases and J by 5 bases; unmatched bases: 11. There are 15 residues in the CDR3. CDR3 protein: CASSPRQGMFNEQYF. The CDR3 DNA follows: TGTGCCAGCAGCCCCAGACAGGGGATGTTCAACGAGCAGTACTTC.

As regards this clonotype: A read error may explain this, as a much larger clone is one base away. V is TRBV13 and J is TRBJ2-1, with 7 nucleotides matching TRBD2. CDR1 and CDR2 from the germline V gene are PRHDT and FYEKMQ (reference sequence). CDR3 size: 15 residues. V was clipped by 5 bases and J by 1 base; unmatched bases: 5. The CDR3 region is CASSAGVLSYNEQFF. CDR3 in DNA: TGTGCCAGCAGCGCGGGGGTCCTTTCCTACAATGAGCAGTTCTTC.

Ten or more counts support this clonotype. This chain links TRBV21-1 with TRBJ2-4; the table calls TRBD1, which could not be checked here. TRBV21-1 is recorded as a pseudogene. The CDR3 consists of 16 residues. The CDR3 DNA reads TGTGCCAGCGCTTGTGGTGGGGGACCCGAGCAGGGGCTTCAGTACTTC. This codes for CASACGGGPEQGLQYF.

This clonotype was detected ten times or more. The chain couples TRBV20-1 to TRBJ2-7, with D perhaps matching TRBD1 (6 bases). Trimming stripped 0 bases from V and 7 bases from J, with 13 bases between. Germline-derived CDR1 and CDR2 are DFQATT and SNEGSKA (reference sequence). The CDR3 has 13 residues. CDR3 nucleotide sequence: TGCAGTGCTAGAGATCTCACAGGGCTTGAGCAGTACTTC. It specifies CSARDLTGLEQYF.